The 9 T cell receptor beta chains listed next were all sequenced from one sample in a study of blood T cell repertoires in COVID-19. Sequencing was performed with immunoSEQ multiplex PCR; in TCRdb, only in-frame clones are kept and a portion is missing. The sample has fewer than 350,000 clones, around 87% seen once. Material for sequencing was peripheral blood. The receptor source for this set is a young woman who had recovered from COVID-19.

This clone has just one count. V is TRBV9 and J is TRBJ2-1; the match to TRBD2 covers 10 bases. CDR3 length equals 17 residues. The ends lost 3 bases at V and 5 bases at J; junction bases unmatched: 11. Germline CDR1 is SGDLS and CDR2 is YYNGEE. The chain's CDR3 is CASSALRASGSHNEQFF. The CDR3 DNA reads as TGTGCCAGCAGCGCCTTAAGGGCTAGCGGGAGCCACAATGAGCAGTTCTTC.

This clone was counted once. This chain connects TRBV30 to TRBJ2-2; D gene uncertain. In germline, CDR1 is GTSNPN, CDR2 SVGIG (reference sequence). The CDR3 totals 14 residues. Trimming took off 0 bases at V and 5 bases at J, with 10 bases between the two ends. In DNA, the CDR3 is TGTGCCTGGAGTGTACACGAGGATACCGGGGAGCTGTTTTTT. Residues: CAWSVHEDTGELFF.

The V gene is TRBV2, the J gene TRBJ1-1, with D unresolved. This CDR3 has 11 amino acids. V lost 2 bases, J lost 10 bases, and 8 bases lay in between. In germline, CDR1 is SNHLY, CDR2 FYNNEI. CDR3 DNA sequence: TGTGCCAGCAGTGAATACAGTGGAGCTTTCTTT. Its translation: CASSEYSGAFF.

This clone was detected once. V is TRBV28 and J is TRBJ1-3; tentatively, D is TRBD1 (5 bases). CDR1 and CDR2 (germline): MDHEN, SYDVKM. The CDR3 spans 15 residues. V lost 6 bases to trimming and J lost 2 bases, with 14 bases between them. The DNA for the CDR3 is TGTGCCAGCAGACGCAACCAGGGAACTGGAAACACCATATATTTT. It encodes CASRRNQGTGNTIYF.

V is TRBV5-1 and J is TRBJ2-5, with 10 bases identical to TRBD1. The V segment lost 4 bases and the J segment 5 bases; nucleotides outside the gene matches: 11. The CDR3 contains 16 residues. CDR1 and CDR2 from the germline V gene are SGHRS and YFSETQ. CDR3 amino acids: CASSRIEGQGWETQYF. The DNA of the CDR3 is TGCGCCAGCAGCAGGATTGAGGGACAGGGGTGGGAGACCCAGTACTTC.

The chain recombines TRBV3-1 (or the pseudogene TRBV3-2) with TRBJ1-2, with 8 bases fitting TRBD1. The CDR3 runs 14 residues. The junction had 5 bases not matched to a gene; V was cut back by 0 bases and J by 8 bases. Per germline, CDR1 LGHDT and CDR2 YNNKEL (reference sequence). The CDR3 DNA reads TGTGCCAGCAGCCAAGATTTGGCAGGGGGCGGCTACACCTTC. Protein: CASSQDLAGGGYTF.

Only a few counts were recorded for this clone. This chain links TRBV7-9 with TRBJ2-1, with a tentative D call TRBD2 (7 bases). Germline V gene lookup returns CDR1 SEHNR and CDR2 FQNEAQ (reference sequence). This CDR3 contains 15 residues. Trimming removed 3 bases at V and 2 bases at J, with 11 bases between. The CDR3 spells CASSLMGGPYNEQFF. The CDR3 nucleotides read TGTGCCAGCAGCTTGATGGGGGGGCCCTACAATGAGCAGTTCTTC.

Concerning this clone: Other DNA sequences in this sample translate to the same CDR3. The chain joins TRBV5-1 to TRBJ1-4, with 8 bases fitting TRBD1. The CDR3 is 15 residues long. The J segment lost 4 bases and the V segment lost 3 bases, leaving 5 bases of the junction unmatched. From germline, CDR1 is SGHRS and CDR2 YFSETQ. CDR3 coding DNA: TGCGCCAGCAGCTCGAGACAGGGGCGTAATGAAAAACTGTTTTTT. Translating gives CASSSRQGRNEKLFF.

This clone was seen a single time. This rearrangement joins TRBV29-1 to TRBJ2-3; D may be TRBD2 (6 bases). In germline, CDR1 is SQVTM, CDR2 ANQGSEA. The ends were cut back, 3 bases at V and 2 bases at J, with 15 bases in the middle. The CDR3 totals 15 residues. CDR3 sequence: CSVDTGAGNTDTQYF. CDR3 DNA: TGCAGCGTTGATACTGGGGCGGGGAACACAGATACGCAGTATTTT.